A selection of T cell receptor beta chains follows, all from one sample in a study of blood T cell repertoires in COVID-19. TCRdb's table, derived via immunoSEQ multiplex PCR, lists solely in-frame clones and lacks some. The table records approximately 410,000 clones, 70% to 90% of them present only once. Sequences were obtained from peripheral blood. Every receptor here comes from a woman aged 25-40 years with active or convalescent COVID-19. Both conserved end residues are part of each CDR3. D genes are given only for firm matches. Expanded clones get a size class; other rows say once, few or many, or leave the size out.

D,J,size,V,CDR3,DNA
TRBD2,TRBJ2-7,NA,TRBV5-1,CASSLAGGPVYEQYF,TGCGCCAGCAGCTTGGCGGGAGGGCCAGTCTACGAGCAGTACTTC
NA,TRBJ2-7,NA,TRBV3-1/TRBV3-2,CASSKNSYEQYF,TGTGCCAGCAGCAAGAACAGCTACGAGCAGTACTTC
TRBD2,TRBJ2-3,NA,TRBV10-2,CASSGGTSGSWTDTQYF,TGCGCCAGCAGTGGTGGGACTAGCGGGAGTTGGACAGATACGCAGTATTTT
NA,TRBJ1-1,NA,TRBV10-1,CASSESFLNTEAFF,TGCGCCAGCAGTGAGTCTTTCTTGAACACTGAAGCTTTCTTT
NA,TRBJ2-7,NA,TRBV7-9,CASSKISLTGRYEQYF,TGTGCCAGCAGCAAAATAAGCCTGACAGGCCGCTACGAGCAGTACTTC
NA,TRBJ1-1,NA,TRBV7-9,CASGSSPRGTEAFF,TGTGCCAGCGGGTCCTCACCCAGGGGCACTGAAGCTTTCTTT
TRBD1,TRBJ1-6,NA,TRBV6-1,CASSELLIEGSGQGSSPLHF,TGTGCCAGCAGTGAACTTTTAATCGAGGGTTCCGGACAGGGAAGCTCACCCCTCCACTTT
TRBD1,TRBJ1-1,NA,TRBV6-1,CASSDGTGWNTEAFF,TGTGCCAGCAGTGATGGGACAGGGTGGAACACTGAAGCTTTCTTT
NA,TRBJ1-1,NA,TRBV7-8,CASSLGGGASNTEAFF,TGTGCCAGCAGCTTAGGCGGGGGCGCGTCGAACACTGAAGCTTTCTTT
NA,TRBJ1-1,once,TRBV11-2,CASRMGGRRKNTEAFF,TGTGCCAGCAGAATGGGGGGGCGCAGAAAAAACACTGAAGCTTTCTTT
NA,TRBJ1-4,NA,TRBV5-6,CASSLQGLNEKLFF,TGTGCCAGCAGCTTACAGGGCCTTAATGAAAAACTGTTTTTT
TRBD2,TRBJ2-1,NA,TRBV9,CASSETSGNYNEQFF,TGTGCCAGCAGCGAGACTAGCGGGAACTACAATGAGCAGTTCTTC
TRBD2,TRBJ2-7,once,TRBV6-5,CASSLRRGGTYEQYF,TGTGCCAGCAGTTTAAGGCGGGGGGGAACCTACGAGCAGTACTTC
NA,TRBJ2-2,many,TRBV25-1,CASSKSGAGTGELFF,TGTGCCAGCAGCAAGTCAGGGGCGGGCACCGGGGAGCTGTTTTTT
TRBD2,TRBJ2-2,NA,TRBV2,CASRKSGGANTGELFF,TGTGCCAGCAGGAAGAGCGGGGGGGCGAATACCGGGGAGCTGTTTTTT
TRBD1,TRBJ2-5,once,TRBV25-1,CASSELRMTGYQETQYF,TGTGCCAGCAGTGAACTACGGATGACAGGGTACCAAGAGACCCAGTACTTC
TRBD2,TRBJ2-2,many,TRBV19,CASRGLVAGELFF,TGTGCCAGTAGGGGACTAGTGGCCGGGGAGCTGTTTTTT
TRBD1,TRBJ1-1,few,TRBV18,CASSPPNRGRLNTEAFF,TGTGCCAGCTCACCACCGAACAGGGGGCGATTGAACACTGAAGCTTTCTTT
NA,TRBJ1-6,NA,TRBV7-9,CASSLALGPNSPLHF,TGTGCCAGCAGCTTAGCGCTTGGGCCTAATTCACCCCTCCACTTT
NA,TRBJ2-5,NA,TRBV18,CASSWEEGGETQYF,TGTGCCAGCTCGTGGGAAGAGGGTGGAGAGACCCAGTACTTC
NA,TRBJ1-5,few,TRBV6-5,CASSYRGHSNQPQHF,TGTGCCAGCAGTTATAGGGGTCATAGCAATCAGCCCCAGCATTTT
NA,TRBJ1-6,NA,TRBV6-1,CASSEVGNTVALHF,TGTGCCAGCAGTGAGGTCGGGAATACTGTGGCCCTCCACTTT
NA,TRBJ1-1,NA,TRBV19,CASSNSGRTEAFF,TGTGCCAGTAGTAATAGCGGGAGGACTGAAGCTTTCTTT
NA,TRBJ2-1,NA,TRBV7-9,CASSLQESGQFF,TGTGCCAGCAGCTTACAGGAGAGCGGGCAGTTCTTC
TRBD2,TRBJ2-5,NA,TRBV19,CASSIRGLGIRETQYF,TGTGCCAGTAGTATCCGCGGACTAGGGATTAGGGAGACCCAGTACTTC
TRBD1,TRBJ2-3,NA,TRBV19,CASTVETGEGTQYF,TGTGCCTCCACGGTTGAGACAGGGGAAGGTACGCAGTATTTT
TRBD1,TRBJ1-5,NA,TRBV28,CASSWTGSNQPQHF,TGTGCCAGCAGTTGGACAGGGAGCAATCAGCCCCAGCATTTT
NA,TRBJ2-5,NA,TRBV6-5,CASSKWGEHQETQYF,TGTGCCAGCAGTAAATGGGGGGAACACCAAGAGACCCAGTACTTC